These T cell receptor beta chains were read from a single sample in a study of blood T cell repertoires in COVID-19. Repertoires were generated with immunoSEQ multiplex PCR, while TCRdb's copy carries only in-frame clones and drops some. The repertoire holds about 170,000 clones, 84% seen once, with 14% in the top ten. The specimen was peripheral blood. The receptor set was obtained from a man aged 18 to 29 with active or convalescent COVID-19. The CDR3 runs from the conserved cysteine through the conserved F or W.

J gene: TRBJ2-3; CDR3 length: 14; V gene: TRBV11-3; CDR3 protein: CASSLQGAPNTQYF
J gene: TRBJ2-1; CDR3 length: 15; V gene: TRBV19; CDR3 protein: CASSIAQKRGDEQFF
J gene: TRBJ1-5; CDR3 length: 16; V gene: TRBV7-6; CDR3 protein: CASSLELQGADQPQHF
J gene: TRBJ1-1; CDR3 length: 12; V gene: TRBV15; CDR3 protein: CATTAAGAEAFF
J gene: TRBJ1-1; CDR3 length: 14; V gene: TRBV6-5; CDR3 protein: CASSYFGGREGAFF
J gene: TRBJ2-7; CDR3 length: 16; V gene: TRBV24-1; CDR3 protein: CATSVTPLAGGYEQYF
J gene: TRBJ1-5; CDR3 length: 13; V gene: TRBV29-1; CDR3 protein: CSVAKARGEPQHF
J gene: TRBJ1-4; CDR3 length: 18; V gene: TRBV10-2; CDR3 protein: CASSETGLGIKGYEKLFF
J gene: TRBJ2-3; CDR3 length: 15; V gene: TRBV6-5; CDR3 protein: CASSQTGPNTDTQYF
J gene: TRBJ2-7; CDR3 length: 16; V gene: TRBV15; CDR3 protein: CATSRDGGSSSYEQYF
J gene: TRBJ1-2; CDR3 length: 14; V gene: TRBV28; CDR3 protein: CASSTTANNYGYTF
J gene: TRBJ1-1; CDR3 length: 14; V gene: TRBV25-1; CDR3 protein: CASSEWGRGTEAFF
J gene: TRBJ2-2; CDR3 length: 14; V gene: TRBV30; CDR3 protein: CAWTLQGRTGELFF
J gene: TRBJ2-7; CDR3 length: 14; V gene: TRBV6-5; CDR3 protein: CASSRQGTDYEQYF
J gene: TRBJ2-1; CDR3 length: 16; V gene: TRBV4-1; CDR3 protein: CASSHGTGRGAGEQFF
J gene: TRBJ2-3; CDR3 length: 17; V gene: TRBV3-1/TRBV3-2; CDR3 protein: CASSQDRGFTLTDTQYF
J gene: TRBJ1-6; CDR3 length: 15; V gene: TRBV10-3; CDR3 protein: CAISAESSYNSPLHF
J gene: TRBJ2-2; CDR3 length: 14; V gene: TRBV20-1; CDR3 protein: CSASQGQGTGELFF
J gene: TRBJ2-2; CDR3 length: 16; V gene: TRBV11-2; CDR3 protein: CASSLDVAGGTGELFF
J gene: TRBJ1-2; CDR3 length: 13; V gene: TRBV27; CDR3 protein: CASSARRNYGYTF
J gene: TRBJ2-1; CDR3 length: 16; V gene: TRBV7-6; CDR3 protein: CASSLTGTGMGNEQFF
J gene: TRBJ2-3; CDR3 length: 14; V gene: TRBV5-1; CDR3 protein: CASSGQGTGDTQYF
J gene: TRBJ2-5; CDR3 length: 15; V gene: TRBV7-6; CDR3 protein: CASSYGLPNQETQYF
J gene: TRBJ1-6; CDR3 length: 19; V gene: TRBV5-5; CDR3 protein: CASSLSGHKGLPYNSPLHF
J gene: TRBJ2-1; CDR3 length: 12; V gene: TRBV29-1; CDR3 protein: CSVDRQTNEQFF
J gene: TRBJ1-6; CDR3 length: 16; V gene: TRBV7-2; CDR3 protein: CASSAFGSSYNSPLHF
J gene: TRBJ2-1; CDR3 length: 18; V gene: TRBV28; CDR3 protein: CASSLSGPGDRGNNEQFF
J gene: TRBJ2-7; CDR3 length: 15; V gene: TRBV11-2; CDR3 protein: CASSYSVGGSYEQYF
J gene: TRBJ1-2; CDR3 length: 16; V gene: TRBV6-5; CDR3 protein: CASSYDGQGLIGGYTF
J gene: TRBJ1-2; CDR3 length: 15; V gene: TRBV28; CDR3 protein: CASSLSGTGDYGYTF
J gene: TRBJ1-2; CDR3 length: 15; V gene: TRBV7-9; CDR3 protein: CASSPGQGDNYGYTF
J gene: TRBJ2-2; CDR3 length: 14; V gene: TRBV7-9; CDR3 protein: CASIDQVNTGELFF
J gene: TRBJ2-7; CDR3 length: 15; V gene: TRBV19; CDR3 protein: CASRRTSGRDYEQYF
J gene: TRBJ1-6; CDR3 length: 15; V gene: TRBV28; CDR3 protein: CASRPTGFLGSPLHF
J gene: TRBJ2-5; CDR3 length: 13; V gene: TRBV19; CDR3 protein: CASSIGGEETQYF
J gene: TRBJ2-5; CDR3 length: 16; V gene: TRBV11-2; CDR3 protein: CASSFPGLAGEETQYF
J gene: TRBJ2-7; CDR3 length: 13; V gene: TRBV29-1; CDR3 protein: CSVGQGENYEQYF
J gene: TRBJ2-2; CDR3 length: 16; V gene: TRBV6-1; CDR3 protein: CASSEKGLASAGELFF
J gene: TRBJ2-4; CDR3 length: 17; V gene: TRBV13; CDR3 protein: CASSSFKAGLAKNIQYF
J gene: TRBJ2-7; CDR3 length: 13; V gene: TRBV10-3; CDR3 protein: CAISRDYSYEQYF
J gene: TRBJ1-1; CDR3 length: 15; V gene: TRBV12-5; CDR3 protein: CASGSTGGWDTEAFF
J gene: TRBJ1-3; CDR3 length: 16; V gene: TRBV25-1; CDR3 protein: CASSGPGQRSGNTIYF
J gene: TRBJ2-1; CDR3 length: 15; V gene: TRBV19; CDR3 protein: CASSTYGIGGNEQFF
J gene: TRBJ1-4; CDR3 length: 15; V gene: TRBV19; CDR3 protein: CASSIGAVPNEKLFF
J gene: TRBJ2-3; CDR3 length: 17; V gene: TRBV13; CDR3 protein: CASSLGLGTGGTDTQYF
J gene: TRBJ2-2; CDR3 length: 16; V gene: TRBV15; CDR3 protein: CATSRTGTTNTGELFF
J gene: TRBJ1-3; CDR3 length: 16; V gene: TRBV5-1; CDR3 protein: CASSLEPGQGGNTIYF
J gene: TRBJ1-3; CDR3 length: 18; V gene: TRBV4-1; CDR3 protein: CASSQPGGKGPSGNTIYF
J gene: TRBJ1-6; CDR3 length: 15; V gene: TRBV7-2; CDR3 protein: CASSLEQGINSPLHF
J gene: TRBJ2-1; CDR3 length: 17; V gene: TRBV9; CDR3 protein: CASSLGLAGGLPDEQFF
J gene: TRBJ1-5; CDR3 length: 14; V gene: TRBV2; CDR3 protein: CASSDRVGNQPQHF
J gene: TRBJ2-2; CDR3 length: 19; V gene: TRBV5-1; CDR3 protein: CASSLAGLAGFANTGELFF
J gene: TRBJ1-2; CDR3 length: 15; V gene: TRBV13; CDR3 protein: CASSSGGGTNYGYTF
J gene: TRBJ2-5; CDR3 length: 13; V gene: TRBV6-2/TRBV6-3; CDR3 protein: CASSERDVETQYF